Following are 14 T cell receptor beta chains from one sample sequenced in a study of cytomegalovirus exposure and HLA in healthy donors. PCR amplification relied on 60 Vbeta primers (plus 13 Jbeta primers). Clones were read by immunoSEQ multiplex PCR, and TCRdb kept only the in-frame ones, dropping some. The sample lists a few hundred thousand clones, 83% occurring once. Sample: PBMCs. The receptors here all came from a girl aged 10-17 years in good health and CMV-seronegative.

The J gene is TRBJ2-1, the V gene TRBV5-1; D perhaps matches TRBD1 (6 bases). Germline CDR1 is SGHRS and CDR2 is YFSETQ. V gave up 1 base and J gave up 7 bases, with 9 bases separating them. The CDR3 sequence is 13 residues long. CDR3 coding DNA: TGCGCCAGCAGCTTGCTAAGGGGGAATGAGCAGTTCTTC. Translating gives CASSLLRGNEQFF.

This chain uses TRBV18 with TRBJ1-2; weak D call: TRBD1 (6 bases). The ends were cut back, 3 bases at V and 7 bases at J, with 18 bases in the middle. The CDR3 extends over 15 amino acids. Germline values: CDR1 KGHSH, CDR2 LQKENI. CDR3 protein: CASSPGEGGSFGYTF. CDR3 nucleotides: TGTGCCAGCTCACCGGGGGAAGGGGGTTCGTTTGGCTACACCTTC. The entire variable domain, with the rest obtained from reference TRBV18 and TRBJ1-2, is as follows: NAGVMQNPRHLVRRRGQEARLRCSPMKGHSHVYWYRQLPEEGLKFMVYLQKENIIDESGMPKERFSAEFPKEGPSILRIQQVVRGDSAAYFCASSPGEGGSFGYTFGSGTRLTVV.

The gene calls are TRBV4-1 and TRBJ2-3, with 7 nucleotides matching TRBD1. The CDR3 is 15 residues long. Germline assignment: CDR1 MGHRA and CDR2 YSYEKL. Trimming took 1 base from V and 3 from J; bases not matched to a gene: 4. CDR3 loop: CASSQVGQRTDTQYF. CDR3 in DNA: TGCGCCAGCAGCCAAGTGGGACAGAGGACAGATACGCAGTATTTT.

The genes are TRBV28 and TRBJ2-1, with a possible D match to TRBD2 (5 bases). Germline CDR1 reads MDHEN; CDR2 reads SYDVKM. V was pared by 2 bases and J by 5 bases, with 7 bases between. CDR3 length: 13 residues. The CDR3 loop is CASSLTGDNEQFF. For the CDR3, the DNA is TGTGCCAGCAGTTTAACCGGGGACAATGAGCAGTTCTTC.

CDR3 in DNA: TGTGCCAGCAGGCCAGGGGGCTCTGAAGCTTTCTTT. The encoded protein is CASRPGGSEAFF. This chain links TRBV28 with TRBJ1-1, with 8 bases lining up with TRBD1. Germline lookup yields CDR1 MDHEN and CDR2 SYDVKM. The CDR3 loop spans 12 amino acids. The trim removed 6 bases at V and 6 bases at J, leaving 3 bases unmatched.

This sequence joins TRBV6-6 and TRBJ2-1, with unresolved D. Germline-derived CDR1 and CDR2 are MNHNY and SVGAGI (reference sequence). V lost 5 bases and J 2 bases, leaving 10 bases between the germline ends. This CDR3 comprises 14 residues. CDR3: CASSVGEAYNEQFF. The CDR3 coding sequence is TGTGCCAGCAGTGTTGGAGAGGCCTACAATGAGCAGTTCTTC.

The CDR3 DNA sequence: TGTGCCAGCAGCCCGCGCCTCCCCACAGGAGAAAATCAGCCCCAGCATTTT. Translation: CASSPRLPTGENQPQHF. The chain combines TRBV28 with TRBJ1-5, with D possibly matching TRBD1 (5 bases). With 6 bases removed from V and 4 bases from J, the gap between germline ends came to 22 bases. Per the germline V gene, CDR1 is MDHEN and CDR2 is SYDVKM. There are 17 residues in the CDR3.

V usage is TRBV27 and J usage is TRBJ1-1, with 10 bases matching TRBD1. CDR1 and CDR2 (germline): MNHEY, SMNVEV (reference sequence). This CDR3 is 15 amino acids long. J lost 7 bases, V lost 2 bases, and 7 bases had no gene match. The CDR3 bases are TGTGCCAGCAGTTTAAGGGACAGGGGTAGGGGTGAAGCTTTCTTT. Translation gives CASSLRDRGRGEAFF.

CDR3: CASSFSGGSSYNEQFF. The CDR3 region has the DNA TGTGCCAGCAGCTTTAGCGGAGGAAGCTCCTACAATGAGCAGTTCTTC. The chain carries TRBV7-9 and TRBJ2-1, with a possible D match to TRBD2 (6 bases). CDR3 length: 16 residues. V was trimmed by 3 bases and J by 0 bases, leaving 12 bases between them. The germline V gene has CDR1 SEHNR and CDR2 FQNEAQ (reference sequence).

The chain employs TRBV14 and TRBJ2-7, with D tentatively TRBD1 (6 bases). This CDR3 comprises 14 residues. Germline-derived CDR1 and CDR2 are SGHDN and FVKESK. The V end was cut by 1 base, the J end by 8 bases, with 15 bases between. CDR3 DNA: TGTGCCAGCAGCCAAGTAGCAGGGGATGGTAAGCAGTACTTC. Translated, it gives CASSQVAGDGKQYF. Full variable domain (outside the CDR3, taken from reference TRBV14 and TRBJ2-7): EAGVTQFPSHSVIEKGQTVTLRCDPISGHDNLYWYRRVMGKEIKFLLHFVKESKQDESGMPNNRFLAERTGGTYSTLKVQPAELEDSGVYFCASSQVAGDGKQYFGPGTRLTVT.

The rearrangement uses TRBV29-1 and TRBJ2-3; a possible D gene is TRBD1 (6 bases). From germline, CDR1 is SQVTM and CDR2 ANQGSEA. The CDR3 has 12 amino acids. V was pared by 4 bases and J by 7 bases, with 12 bases between. DNA for the CDR3: TGCAGCGTTGGGGAGCAGGGGTATACGCAGTATTTT. Encoded protein: CSVGEQGYTQYF.

The chain recombines TRBV28 with TRBJ1-2, with 7 bases that match TRBD1. V gave up 9 bases and J gave up 0 bases; unmatched junction bases: 13. Per germline, CDR1 MDHEN and CDR2 SYDVKM. CDR3 length equals 16 residues. CDR3 region: CASIQGSREANYGYTF. DNA for the CDR3: TGTGCCAGTATACAGGGGTCAAGGGAGGCTAACTATGGCTACACCTTC.

The gene calls are TRBV4-3 and TRBJ2-2, with TRBD2 matching over 13 bases. The CDR3 has 20 amino acids. V dropped 0 bases and J dropped 3; count of bases not matched to a gene: 10. The V gene's germline CDR1 is LGHNA and CDR2 YSLEER. The CDR3 bases are TGCGCCAGCAGCCAAGATGTATGGACTAGCGGGGGAGGTCACACCGGGGAGCTGTTTTTT. Protein: CASSQDVWTSGGGHTGELFF.

The chain is built from TRBV28 and TRBJ1-1; tentative D call: TRBD1 (6 bases). In germline, CDR1 is MDHEN, CDR2 SYDVKM. V lost 6 bases and J lost 6, with 23 bases in between. The CDR3 loop spans 16 amino acids. The CDR3 is CASSKKQGRSLPEAFF. For the CDR3, the DNA is TGTGCCAGCAGCAAAAAACAGGGCCGTAGCCTTCCTGAAGCTTTCTTT. Complete variable domain (other parts from reference TRBV28 and TRBJ1-1): DVKVTQSSRYLVKRTGEKVFLECVQDMDHENMFWYRQDPGLGLRLIYFSYDVKMKEKGDIPEGYSVSREKKERFSLILESASTNQTSMYLCASSKKQGRSLPEAFFGQGTRLTVV.